These 23 T cell receptor beta chains came from one sample sequenced in a study of blood T cell repertoires in COVID-19. TCRdb's copy holds only in-frame clones and misses some; the assay was immunoSEQ multiplex PCR. Of about 51,000 clones in the sample, around 84% are singletons; the top ten hold around 4.6%. What was sequenced was peripheral blood. Source of these receptors: a man older than 75 with active COVID-19.

The J gene is TRBJ2-1, the V gene TRBV5-6, with 9 bases fitting TRBD1. There are 15 residues in the CDR3. Trimming took 4 bases from V and 7 from J; bases not matched to a gene: 9. From germline, CDR1 is SGHDT and CDR2 YYEEEE. The CDR3 here is CASSLGQGLRNEQFF. Written as DNA, the CDR3 is TGTGCCAGCAGCCTAGGACAGGGGTTGCGGAATGAGCAGTTCTTC.

The chain is built from TRBV11-2 and TRBJ1-2; 9 bases fit TRBD1. V dropped 11 bases and J dropped 7; count of bases not matched to a gene: 8. CDR3 length: 12 amino acids. CDR1 is SGHAT and CDR2 is FQNNGV in the germline V gene. The CDR3 here is CACGQGLFGYTF. CDR3 bases: TGTGCCTGTGGACAGGGGCTTTTTGGCTACACCTTC.

The chain recombines TRBV7-9 with TRBJ1-3, with D tentatively TRBD1 (5 bases). Trimming took off 5 bases at V and 2 bases at J, with 10 bases between the two ends. Germline V gene sequence: CDR1 SEHNR, CDR2 FQNEAQ (reference sequence). This CDR3 has 14 residues. The CDR3 DNA is TGTGCCAGCAGCCGGAAGGGGACTGGAAACACCATATATTTT. Its protein product is CASSRKGTGNTIYF.

The V call is TRBV7-2, the J call TRBJ2-1, with 12 bases matching TRBD2. V shed 1 base, J shed 8 bases, and the junction held 6 bases outside the gene matches. The germline CDR1 and CDR2 sequences are SGHTA and FQGNSA. The CDR3 is 16 residues long. DNA of the CDR3: TGTGCCAGCAGCTTAGTCTCGACTAGCGGGAGCCATGAGCAGTTCTTC. It translates to CASSLVSTSGSHEQFF.

The J gene is TRBJ2-6, the V gene TRBV19, with D tentatively TRBD2 (6 bases). The CDR3 contains 17 residues. CDR1 and CDR2 (germline): LNHDA, SQIVND (reference sequence). Trimming shortened V by 6 bases and J by 2 bases, and 17 bases separated the two germline ends. In DNA form, the CDR3 reads TGTGCCAGTAGCCAGGGAATTTGGGGGGCTGGGGCCAACGTCCTGACTTTC. This gives the protein CASSQGIWGAGANVLTF.

V and J are TRBV7-9 and TRBJ1-6; 9 bases are shared with TRBD1. This CDR3 is built from 14 residues. After removal of 5 bases from V and 9 bases from J, the junction contained 5 bases not matched to a gene. Germline CDR1 is SEHNR and CDR2 is FQNEAQ (reference sequence). DNA for the CDR3: TGTGCCAGCAGCCAGGGACAGGGCGGTTCACCCCTCCACTTT. It yields the protein CASSQGQGGSPLHF.

This clone was found a few times. The rearrangement uses TRBV6-5 and TRBJ2-1; 9 nucleotides match TRBD2. The CDR3 is made up of 13 amino acids. Trimming removed 6 bases from V and 9 bases from J; junction bases left unmatched: 6. Looked up from germline, CDR1 is MNHEY and CDR2 is SVGAGI. CDR3: CASSPGTSPEQFF. The CDR3 nucleotides are TGTGCCAGCAGCCCCGGGACTAGCCCTGAGCAGTTCTTC.

This sequence joins TRBV5-4 and TRBJ2-3; a weak D match, TRBD2 (7 bases). Per the germline V gene, CDR1 is SGHNT and CDR2 is YYREEE (reference sequence). V was cut by 4 bases and J by 2 bases, with 17 bases left in between. The CDR3 extends over 16 amino acids. CDR3 loop: CASSHSGTKYTDTQYF. The CDR3 DNA reads TGTGCCAGCAGCCACAGCGGGACAAAGTACACAGATACGCAGTATTTT.

The J gene is TRBJ2-3, the V gene TRBV9; D perhaps matches TRBD2 (5 bases). The CDR3 totals 13 residues. Trimming stripped 0 bases from V and 4 bases from J, with 6 bases between. Looked up from germline, CDR1 is SGDLS and CDR2 is YYNGEE. The CDR3 region has the DNA TGTGCCAGCAGCGTAGAGAGGGCAGATACGCAGTATTTT. Residues: CASSVERADTQYF.

DNA for the CDR3: TGTGCCAGCAGGGCCCAAGAGACCCAGTACTTC. Translated: CASRAQETQYF. This chain joins TRBV6-5 and TRBJ2-5; no clear D gene. The CDR3 totals 11 residues. In germline, CDR1 is MNHEY, CDR2 SVGAGI. V lost 6 bases and J lost 1, with 3 bases in between.

CDR3 sequence (DNA): TGCGCCAGCAGCTTCAGCGGGAGGGCCACCGGGGAGCTGTTTTTT. This encodes CASSFSGRATGELFF. This rearrangement joins TRBV5-1 to TRBJ2-2, with TRBD2 matching over 10 bases. Germline lookup yields CDR1 SGHRS and CDR2 YFSETQ. The CDR3 runs to 15 residues. V trimming: 2 bases; J trimming: 4 bases; junction bases outside the gene matches: 2.

The J gene is TRBJ2-1, the V gene TRBV6-2 or TRBV6-3, with D possibly matching TRBD1 (6 bases). The ends were cut back, 0 bases at V and 6 bases at J, with 18 bases in the middle. Germline V gene lookup returns CDR1 MNHEY and CDR2 SVGEGT. The CDR3 is 17 residues long. CDR3 in amino acids: CASSYSPRDKRTNEQFF. CDR3 coding DNA: TGTGCCAGCAGTTACTCGCCCCGGGACAAAAGGACCAATGAGCAGTTCTTC.

V is TRBV28 and J is TRBJ2-5, with no clear D. Trimming cost V 6 bases and J 1 base, with 9 bases left between them. The CDR3 has 13 residues. Germline V CDR1 and CDR2: MDHEN, SYDVKM. In DNA form, the CDR3 reads TGTGCCAGCAGACCCAACTTCCAAGAGACCCAGTACTTC. Its translation is CASRPNFQETQYF.

The chain links TRBV27 to TRBJ1-5, with D unresolved. The germline V gene encodes CDR1 MNHEY and CDR2 SMNVEV (reference sequence). The CDR3 contains 14 residues. V was pared by 2 bases and J by 0 bases, with 5 bases between. CDR3 in amino acids: CASSLQFSNQPQHF. In DNA, the CDR3 is TGTGCCAGCAGTTTACAATTTAGCAATCAGCCCCAGCATTTT.

This clone was counted only a few times. This chain's CDR3 is CASSHLGQGFQETQYF. As DNA, the CDR3 is TGCGCCAGCAGCCACCTGGGACAGGGTTTTCAAGAGACCCAGTACTTC. V and J are TRBV4-1 and TRBJ2-5; 9 nucleotides align to TRBD1. The germline V gene has CDR1 MGHRA and CDR2 YSYEKL. Trimming took 3 bases from V and 2 from J; bases not matched to a gene: 7. This CDR3 is 16 amino acids long.

The chain employs TRBV28 and TRBJ1-3, with D possibly matching TRBD1 (6 bases). CDR1 is MDHEN and CDR2 is SYDVKM in the germline V gene. The V end lost 6 bases, the J end lost 2 bases, and 17 bases lay between the germline ends. This CDR3 region has 16 residues. Written as DNA, the CDR3 is TGTGCCAGCAGACCGGGACAAAATCTACCTGGAAACACCATATATTTT. The encoded protein is CASRPGQNLPGNTIYF.

V and J are TRBV3-1 (or the pseudogene TRBV3-2) and TRBJ1-4, with no clear D. Germline loops: CDR1 LGHDT, CDR2 YNNKEL (reference sequence). V lost 2 bases and J 0 bases, leaving 7 bases between the germline ends. The length of the CDR3 is 15 residues. The CDR3 loop reads CASSQTTSTNEKLFF. CDR3 nucleotides: TGTGCCAGCAGCCAAACCACTTCAACTAATGAAAAACTGTTTTTT.

This rearrangement joins TRBV30 to TRBJ2-7; 7 bases map to TRBD1. This CDR3 has 17 amino acids. Germline V lookup: CDR1 GTSNPN, CDR2 SVGIG (reference sequence). The trim removed 3 bases at V and 0 bases at J, leaving 14 bases unmatched. In nucleotides, the CDR3 is TGTGCCTGGAGCCCCCGGTGGGGACAGCAAAGCTCCTACGAGCAGTACTTC. Protein product: CAWSPRWGQQSSYEQYF.

Only a few counts were recorded for this clone. The chain has TRBV5-4 and TRBJ2-1, with no clear D. This CDR3 is built from 16 residues. V lost 4 bases and J lost 0, with 14 bases in between. CDR1 is SGHNT, CDR2 YYREEE, per germline (reference sequence). CDR3 loop: CASSRRLTRSYNEQFF. The CDR3 nucleotides read TGTGCCAGCAGCAGAAGACTGACCCGCTCCTACAATGAGCAGTTCTTC.

The chain carries TRBV5-1 and TRBJ1-6, with D hard to call. V was cut by 1 base and J by 9 bases, with 11 bases left in between. Germline-derived CDR1 and CDR2 are SGHRS and YFSETQ. This CDR3 has 14 residues. CDR3 in amino acids: CASSLTLEGSPLHF. The CDR3 region has the DNA TGCGCCAGCAGCTTGACCCTAGAGGGTTCACCCCTCCACTTT.

Of note for this clone: Other DNA sequences in this specimen translate into the identical CDR3. This chain links TRBV19 with TRBJ2-2, with TRBD2 matching over 9 bases. Germline V lookup: CDR1 LNHDA, CDR2 SQIVND (reference sequence). J gave up 4 bases and V 5 bases, and 5 bases lay outside the gene matches. The CDR3 runs 15 residues. The CDR3: CASSLAGGFTGELFF. The CDR3, as DNA: TGTGCCAGTAGTCTCGCGGGAGGGTTCACCGGGGAGCTGTTTTTT. The full variable domain, its missing parts supplied by reference TRBV19 and TRBJ2-2, is DGGITQSPKYLFRKEGQNVTLSCEQNLNHDAMYWYRQDPGQGLRLIYYSQIVNDFQKGDIAEGYSVSREKKESFPLTVTSAQKNPTAFYLCASSLAGGFTGELFFGEGSRLTVL.

The CDR3 DNA sequence: TGTGCCAGCAGGAGCGGGACTTCCGACAATGAGCAGTTCTTC. This encodes CASRSGTSDNEQFF. The chain is built from TRBV5-4 and TRBJ2-1; 7 bases map to TRBD2. V gave up 5 bases and J gave up 5 bases; unmatched junction bases: 7. Germline lookup yields CDR1 SGHNT and CDR2 YYREEE (reference sequence). The length of the CDR3 is 14 residues.

This chain links TRBV5-1 with TRBJ2-3; 9 nucleotides agree with TRBD1. The ends lost 4 bases at V and 4 bases at J; junction bases unmatched: 13. The CDR3 contains 17 residues. CDR1 is SGHRS, CDR2 YFSETQ, per germline. CDR3 DNA sequence: TGCGCCAGCAGCAAAAGTTCGACAGGGGGAATTGCAGATACGCAGTATTTT. It is translated as CASSKSSTGGIADTQYF.